This T cell receptor (beta chain) was observed in a study of blood T cells in healthy people across ages. Through a sample-barcoded 5' primer and a J-beta primer mix, a second PCR was run for 7 to 11 cycles. With 12 random nucleotides, a template-switch adaptor tagged each individual cDNA molecule. TCRdb reprocessed the 5' RACE reads via MiXCR and lists one record per CDR3 protein. In the table there are about 1.4 million distinct CDR3 sequences, approximately 59% of which are singletons. Trimming left V 6 bases short and J 3 bases short, with 10 bases between. This CDR3 has 12 amino acids. CDR1 is SGHDT and CDR2 is YYEEEE in the germline V gene. The table lists this clonotype with a few counts. Its antigen is as yet unknown. PBMCs numbering at least 6.5 million were isolated per sample. Broader study findings: PBMCs went unsorted, and a conclusive naive versus antigen-experienced comparison was therefore prevented. Strongly correlated with naive T cell percentage was TCR beta diversity.

The chain has TRBV5-6 and TRBJ2-7; possibly TRBD1 for D (6 bases). The sequencing input was blood. The sequence came from a young man in good health. CDR3 protein: CASKLGGYEQYF. The CDR3, as DNA: TGTGCCAGCAAGCTAGGGGGCTACGAGCAGTACTTC. Complete variable domain (other parts from reference TRBV5-6 and TRBJ2-7): DAGVTQSPTHLIKTRGQQVTLRCSPKSGHDTVSWYQQALGQGPQFIFQYYEEEERQRGNFPDRFSGHQFPNYSSELNVNALLLGDSALYLCASKLGGYEQYFGPGTRLTVT.